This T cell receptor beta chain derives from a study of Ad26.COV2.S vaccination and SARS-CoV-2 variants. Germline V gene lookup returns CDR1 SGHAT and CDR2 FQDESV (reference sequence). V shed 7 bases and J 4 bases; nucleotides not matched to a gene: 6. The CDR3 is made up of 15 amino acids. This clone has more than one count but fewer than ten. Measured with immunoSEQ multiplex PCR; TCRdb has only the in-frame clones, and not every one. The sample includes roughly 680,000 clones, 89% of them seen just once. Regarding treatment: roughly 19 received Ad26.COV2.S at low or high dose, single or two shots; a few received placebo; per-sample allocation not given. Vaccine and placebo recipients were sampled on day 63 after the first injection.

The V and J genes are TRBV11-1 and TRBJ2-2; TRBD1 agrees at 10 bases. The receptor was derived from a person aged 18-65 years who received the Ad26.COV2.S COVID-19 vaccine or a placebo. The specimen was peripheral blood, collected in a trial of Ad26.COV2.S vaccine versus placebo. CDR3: CASTRTGGFTGELFF. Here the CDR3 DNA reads TGTGCCAGCACCCGGACAGGGGGATTCACCGGGGAGCTGTTTTTT.